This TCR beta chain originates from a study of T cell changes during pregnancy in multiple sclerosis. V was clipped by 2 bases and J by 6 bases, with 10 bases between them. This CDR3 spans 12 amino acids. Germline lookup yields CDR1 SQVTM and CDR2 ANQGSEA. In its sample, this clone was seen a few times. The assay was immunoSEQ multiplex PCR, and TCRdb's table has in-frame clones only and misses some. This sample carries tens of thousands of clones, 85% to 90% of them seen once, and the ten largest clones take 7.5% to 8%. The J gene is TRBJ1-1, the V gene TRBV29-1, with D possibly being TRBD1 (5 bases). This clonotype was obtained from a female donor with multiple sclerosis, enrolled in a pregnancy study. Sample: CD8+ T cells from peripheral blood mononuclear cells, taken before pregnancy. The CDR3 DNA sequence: TGCAGCGTTGAAATGGTCAGGGCTGAAGCTTTCTTT. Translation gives CSVEMVRAEAFF.